The clone carrying this TCR beta chain was counted ten times or more. Its antigen remains unknown. This sample is part of a study of T cells in Graves' hyperthyroidism and ophthalmopathy. Regarding the study as a whole: Blood also held most thyroid clonotypes expanded beyond 0.001.

RNA transcripts were the template for amplifying TCR beta CDR3 regions. TCR CDR3 regions were first amplified by RT-PCR with HTBI primers. Using its own MiXCR run on the multiplex PCR reads, TCRdb lists one record per CDR3 protein. The data contain 500,000 to 650,000 distinct CDR3 sequences, approximately 17% of them singletons. Uncontrolled infection, other autoimmune disease, pregnancy or lactation barred patients from enrollment. The V and J ends lost 6 bases and 5 bases respectively, with 16 bases between them. Germline V lookup: CDR1 MNHNS, CDR2 SASEGT. The CDR3 contains 14 residues. The chain employs TRBV6-1 and TRBJ1-1; a possible D gene is TRBD1 (5 bases). The sequence was obtained from a woman aged 18-29 years with Graves' ophthalmopathy. Material for sequencing was blood. The CDR3 sequence: CASSPHRGNTEAFF. DNA of the CDR3: TGTGCCAGCAGCCCCCACCGGGGGAATACTGAAGCTTTCTTT.